The text below deals with one T cell receptor beta chain. These data belong to a study of blood T cell repertoires in COVID-19. Study-wide background: PBMCs, B-cell-depleted T cells, or T cells provided the cDNA or gDNA that made up the material.

The data were produced by immunoSEQ multiplex PCR, yet TCRdb's version contains in-frame clones alone and is incomplete. The repertoire consists of some 70,000 clones, with more than 65% occurring once and the leading ten covering 8.5% to 10%. CDR1 and CDR2 from the germline V gene are MNHEY and SMNVEV (reference sequence). This CDR3 contains 16 residues. J gave up 7 bases and V 2 bases, and 11 bases lay outside the gene matches. The clonotype was recovered from a woman aged 50 to 60 with acute or convalescent COVID-19. The chain carries TRBV27 and TRBJ2-1; 7 nucleotides agree with TRBD1. Sequencing was performed on peripheral blood. The CDR3 region is CASSLVGTVSPNEQFF. CDR3 DNA sequence: TGTGCCAGCAGTTTAGTAGGGACAGTATCCCCAAATGAGCAGTTCTTC.